Listed below are T cell receptor beta chains from one sample, sequenced in a study of cytomegalovirus exposure and HLA in healthy donors. This table comes from immunoSEQ multiplex PCR, and its TCRdb copy is limited to in-frame clones, with some not included. The sample carries around 200,000 clones, around 85% recorded once. Sequenced input: PBMCs. These receptors were taken from a man in his fifties or sixties in good health and CMV-seronegative. CDR3s include the opening cysteine and the closing phenylalanine or tryptophan. The order of the fields is CDR3 DNA, CDR3 protein, J gene, D gene, clone size, V gene. The D gene is left open where the match is weak. The size entry is marked missing in some rows and otherwise reads once, few, many or a size class.

cdr3_nt: TGCAGCTTGGGGTCTAGTGGGGGAGGTAATGAGCAGTTCTTC
cdr3_aa: CSLGSSGGGNEQFF
j_call: TRBJ2-1
d_call: .
clone_size: .
v_call: TRBV29-1

cdr3_nt: TGTGCCAGCAGTGACTCGATTAGCGGGGCAGATACGCAGTATTTT
cdr3_aa: CASSDSISGADTQYF
j_call: TRBJ2-3
d_call: TRBD2
clone_size: .
v_call: TRBV6-4

cdr3_nt: TGTGCCAGCAGTTACGACAGAGCTAACTATGGCTACACCTTC
cdr3_aa: CASSYDRANYGYTF
j_call: TRBJ1-2
d_call: .
clone_size: .
v_call: TRBV6-6

cdr3_nt: TGTGCCAGCAGCGTAGACGGGGGGGGACTAGCTAGCGAGCAGTACTTC
cdr3_aa: CASSVDGGGLASEQYF
j_call: TRBJ2-7
d_call: TRBD2
clone_size: once
v_call: TRBV9

cdr3_nt: TGTGCCAGTAGTATAAGGGGAACCTATAATTCACCCCTCCACTTT
cdr3_aa: CASSIRGTYNSPLHF
j_call: TRBJ1-6
d_call: .
clone_size: few
v_call: TRBV19

cdr3_nt: TGTGCCAGCAGTGAATCCAGGGTTACTGAAGCTTTCTTT
cdr3_aa: CASSESRVTEAFF
j_call: TRBJ1-1
d_call: .
clone_size: .
v_call: TRBV6-1

cdr3_nt: TGTGCCAGCAGTGGGAGGAGCTCTGGAAACACCATATATTTT
cdr3_aa: CASSGRSSGNTIYF
j_call: TRBJ1-3
d_call: .
clone_size: .
v_call: TRBV2

cdr3_nt: TGTGCCAGCAGCCCCAGGGGGCCCTATGGCTACACCTTC
cdr3_aa: CASSPRGPYGYTF
j_call: TRBJ1-2
d_call: TRBD1
clone_size: once
v_call: TRBV7-9

cdr3_nt: TGTGCCAGCAGCGGCAGGGCGAACACTGAAGCTTTCTTT
cdr3_aa: CASSGRANTEAFF
j_call: TRBJ1-1
d_call: .
clone_size: few
v_call: TRBV7-9

cdr3_nt: TGTGCCAGCAGCCCCTCTGGGGGACTTGCTAGTGAGCAGTTCTTC
cdr3_aa: CASSPSGGLASEQFF
j_call: TRBJ2-1
d_call: .
clone_size: once
v_call: TRBV7-9

cdr3_nt: TGTGCCAGCAGCGTAGAAGGCAGGGGTTGGTATGGCTACACCTTC
cdr3_aa: CASSVEGRGWYGYTF
j_call: TRBJ1-2
d_call: .
clone_size: .
v_call: TRBV9

cdr3_nt: TGTGCCAGCAGTTTGCGAGAGGGACTAAAGACCCAGTACTTC
cdr3_aa: CASSLREGLKTQYF
j_call: TRBJ2-5
d_call: TRBD2
clone_size: .
v_call: TRBV11-2

cdr3_nt: TGCGCCAGCAGCCAGTCCACAGGGTTCTACGAGCAGTACTTC
cdr3_aa: CASSQSTGFYEQYF
j_call: TRBJ2-7
d_call: .
clone_size: .
v_call: TRBV4-3

cdr3_nt: TGTGCCAGTAGTCGGGGAAGTCGAAATGAAAAACTGTTTTTT
cdr3_aa: CASSRGSRNEKLFF
j_call: TRBJ1-4
d_call: .
clone_size: .
v_call: TRBV19

cdr3_nt: TGTGCCAGCAGCTTAAGGGGCCAGGGGACGGGAATTGGCTACACCTTC
cdr3_aa: CASSLRGQGTGIGYTF
j_call: TRBJ1-2
d_call: .
clone_size: .
v_call: TRBV13

cdr3_nt: TGTGCCAGCAGTGGCGGGACAGGTCTACAATCACCCCTCCACTTT
cdr3_aa: CASSGGTGLQSPLHF
j_call: TRBJ1-6
d_call: TRBD1
clone_size: .
v_call: TRBV2

cdr3_nt: TGTGCCATCGGGGGGGGCCCTGAAGCTTTCTTT
cdr3_aa: CAIGGGPEAFF
j_call: TRBJ1-1
d_call: .
clone_size: .
v_call: TRBV2

cdr3_nt: TGTGCCAGTAGTATTAGCGGGCTACCCAATCAGTATTTT
cdr3_aa: CASSISGLPNQYF
j_call: TRBJ2-3
d_call: TRBD2
clone_size: .
v_call: TRBV19

cdr3_nt: TGTGCCAGCAGCTTAAACAGGGGTGGCGAGCAGTACTTC
cdr3_aa: CASSLNRGGEQYF
j_call: TRBJ2-7
d_call: TRBD1
clone_size: .
v_call: TRBV5-6

cdr3_nt: TGTGCCTCCGAAAGCGGCCTGGACTACAATGAGCAGTTCTTC
cdr3_aa: CASESGLDYNEQFF
j_call: TRBJ2-1
d_call: .
clone_size: .
v_call: TRBV10-3

cdr3_nt: TGTGCCAGCAGCTTAGCTCGGGGGGCCTCCTACAATGAGCAGTTCTTC
cdr3_aa: CASSLARGASYNEQFF
j_call: TRBJ2-1
d_call: .
clone_size: .
v_call: TRBV7-2

cdr3_nt: TGTGCCAGCAGGGGACAGTCAACCTATGGCTACACCTTC
cdr3_aa: CASRGQSTYGYTF
j_call: TRBJ1-2
d_call: TRBD1
clone_size: .
v_call: TRBV6-1

cdr3_nt: TGTGCCAGTAGTATGGGACAGGGTAACACCGGGGAGCTGTTTTTT
cdr3_aa: CASSMGQGNTGELFF
j_call: TRBJ2-2
d_call: TRBD1
clone_size: .
v_call: TRBV19

cdr3_nt: TGCGCCAGCAGCCAATGGGGAGGGGGCGAGCAGTACTTC
cdr3_aa: CASSQWGGGEQYF
j_call: TRBJ2-7
d_call: .
clone_size: .
v_call: TRBV4-1

cdr3_nt: TGCAGCGTTCCCGGGACAGGGTCTGGAAACACCATATATTTT
cdr3_aa: CSVPGTGSGNTIYF
j_call: TRBJ1-3
d_call: TRBD1
clone_size: few
v_call: TRBV29-1

cdr3_nt: TGTGCCAGCAGCCATACTTTACCACCCTACGAGCAGTACTTC
cdr3_aa: CASSHTLPPYEQYF
j_call: TRBJ2-7
d_call: .
clone_size: few
v_call: TRBV14

cdr3_nt: TGCAGTGCTAGACAGGGCTATGGCTACACCTTC
cdr3_aa: CSARQGYGYTF
j_call: TRBJ1-2
d_call: .
clone_size: .
v_call: TRBV20-1

cdr3_nt: TGTGCCAGCAGTTTGGCCTTGGCAGCTTTCTTT
cdr3_aa: CASSLALAAFF
j_call: TRBJ1-1
d_call: .
clone_size: .
v_call: TRBV6-6

cdr3_nt: TGTGCCAGCAGCTTAATCTTTGGGGGGGCGAAGGGCTACACCTTC
cdr3_aa: CASSLIFGGAKGYTF
j_call: TRBJ1-2
d_call: .
clone_size: once
v_call: TRBV5-4

cdr3_nt: TGTGCCAGCACCTCCGGGGCAGGGGTGTTTAGGTATGGCTACACCTTC
cdr3_aa: CASTSGAGVFRYGYTF
j_call: TRBJ1-2
d_call: .
clone_size: .
v_call: TRBV7-2

cdr3_nt: TGTGCCAGCAACACGGGACAGTATAATTCACCCCTCCACTTT
cdr3_aa: CASNTGQYNSPLHF
j_call: TRBJ1-6
d_call: TRBD1
clone_size: few
v_call: TRBV7-9

cdr3_nt: TGTGCCAGCAGCCGGGACAGGGGGCGATTTGGCTACACCTTC
cdr3_aa: CASSRDRGRFGYTF
j_call: TRBJ1-2
d_call: TRBD1
clone_size: .
v_call: TRBV9

cdr3_nt: TGTGCCACCAGCAGAGGGGGACAGGGAAGAAATTCACCCCTCCACTTT
cdr3_aa: CATSRGGQGRNSPLHF
j_call: TRBJ1-6
d_call: TRBD1
clone_size: .
v_call: TRBV15

cdr3_nt: TGTGCCAGCAGCTTGCAGGGGTTTCCCTATGGCTACACCTTC
cdr3_aa: CASSLQGFPYGYTF
j_call: TRBJ1-2
d_call: .
clone_size: .
v_call: TRBV5-6

cdr3_nt: TGCGCCAGCAGTGATGTGCGGGCCGGGGAGCTGTTTTTT
cdr3_aa: CASSDVRAGELFF
j_call: TRBJ2-2
d_call: .
clone_size: few
v_call: TRBV10-1

cdr3_nt: TGCAGCGTTTGTGACAGGCCATGGGAAGATACTGAAGCTTTCTTT
cdr3_aa: CSVCDRPWEDTEAFF
j_call: TRBJ1-1
d_call: .
clone_size: few
v_call: TRBV29-1

cdr3_nt: TGCGCCAGCAGCCTGGGACAAATGGAATCACCCCTCCACTTT
cdr3_aa: CASSLGQMESPLHF
j_call: TRBJ1-6
d_call: .
clone_size: .
v_call: TRBV4-3

cdr3_nt: TGTGCCAGCAGTCCCAAACAGGGCATGAACACTGAAGCTTTCTTT
cdr3_aa: CASSPKQGMNTEAFF
j_call: TRBJ1-1
d_call: .
clone_size: .
v_call: TRBV27

cdr3_nt: TGTGCCAGCAGCCTTCGCAGATCCGACGAGCAGTACTTC
cdr3_aa: CASSLRRSDEQYF
j_call: TRBJ2-7
d_call: .
clone_size: .
v_call: TRBV7-2

cdr3_nt: TGTGCCTCCGAACAGGGAGAGAACACTGAAGCTTTCTTT
cdr3_aa: CASEQGENTEAFF
j_call: TRBJ1-1
d_call: .
clone_size: .
v_call: TRBV10-3

cdr3_nt: TGTGCCAGCAGCCTGAGGACAGCAGGCGGTGGGACTGAAGCTTTCTTT
cdr3_aa: CASSLRTAGGGTEAFF
j_call: TRBJ1-1
d_call: .
clone_size: few
v_call: TRBV14

cdr3_nt: TGTGCCAGCAGCACATCCCGGGACAGGGGGTATGGCTACACCTTC
cdr3_aa: CASSTSRDRGYGYTF
j_call: TRBJ1-2
d_call: .
clone_size: .
v_call: TRBV12-1